This T cell receptor beta chain was profiled in a study of blood T cell repertoires in COVID-19. About the research overall: Samples of COVID-19 (acute and convalescent) were obtained from the United States, Italy and Spain. Nucleic acid was either cDNA or gDNA, and it came from T cells, B-cell-depleted T cells, or PBMCs.

In the source study's methods: Reference gene primer amplification yielded estimated nucleated cell counts. Measured with immunoSEQ multiplex PCR; TCRdb has only the in-frame clones, and not every one. V and J calls and clone size are given by that table; D and trimming were obtained from the DNA. The sample lists about 200,000 clones; roughly 80% were seen once. The trim removed 0 bases at V and 2 bases at J, leaving 5 bases unmatched. This CDR3 has 18 amino acids. Germline loops: CDR1 SGHNT, CDR2 YYREEE (reference sequence). Material for sequencing was peripheral blood. This receptor was taken from a woman aged 70 to 79 with acute or convalescent COVID-19. The chain couples TRBV5-4 to TRBJ2-7, with 16 bases identical to TRBD2. CDR3 in amino acids: CASSLDPGTSGRAYEQYF. Here the CDR3 DNA reads TGTGCCAGCAGCTTGGACCCTGGGACTAGCGGGAGGGCCTACGAGCAGTACTTC.